The 25 T cell receptor beta chains below come from one sample, sequenced in a study of identical twins. MiXCR was run by TCRdb on the 5' RACE reads, yielding one entry per CDR3 protein. The sample carries 1.5 million to 2 million distinct CDR3 sequences, 32% recorded once. Sequencing was done on a sample of cord blood. The source of these receptors is a newborn girl in good health.

This clonotype showed up just a few times. The chain joins TRBV12-3 or TRBV12-4 to TRBJ2-5; 10 positions match TRBD2. The CDR3 covers 16 residues. Trimming cost V 3 bases and J 5 bases; bases outside gene matches: 9. The CDR3 coding sequence is TGTGCCAGCAGTTTCCGACTAGCGGGCTCGGGGGAGACCCAGTACTTC. It encodes CASSFRLAGSGETQYF.

The chain recombines TRBV14 with TRBJ2-7; D is perhaps TRBD2 (6 bases). The CDR3 is 15 residues long. Germline V gene sequence: CDR1 SGHDN, CDR2 FVKESK. The V and J ends lost 11 bases and 3 bases respectively, with 23 bases between them. The CDR3 DNA follows: TGTGCCCTCAGCCAAGTGGTAGCGGAGGACTACGAGCAGTACTTC. It encodes CALSQVVAEDYEQYF.

This clonotype has just one count. V gene TRBV15 combines with J gene TRBJ2-3; the D call may be TRBD1 or TRBD2 (5 bases each). Deletions cut 1 base from V and 0 bases from J, with 8 bases between. This CDR3 region has 15 residues. The germline V gene has CDR1 LNHNV and CDR2 YYDKDF (reference sequence). The DNA for the CDR3 is TGTGCCACCAGCAGAGGACAGCGGAGCACAGATACGCAGTATTTT. Protein sequence: CATSRGQRSTDTQYF.

The chain combines TRBV25-1 with TRBJ2-1, with TRBD2 identical over 14 bases. The V and J ends lost 8 bases and 0 bases, in that order; junction bases with no gene match: 6. Germline V CDR1 and CDR2: MGHDK, SYGVNS. The CDR3 is 17 residues long. The CDR3 is CASGGLAGVHSYNEQFF. The CDR3, as DNA: TGTGCCAGCGGGGGACTAGCGGGGGTTCACTCCTACAATGAGCAGTTCTTC.

This clonotype was seen only once. The V and J genes are TRBV20-1 and TRBJ1-5; D is possibly TRBD1 (6 bases). The CDR3 is 13 amino acids. CDR1 and CDR2 (germline): DFQATT, SNEGSKA (reference sequence). Trimming removed 6 bases at V and 4 bases at J, with 13 bases between. The CDR3 sequence is CSAPTGGNQPQHF. As DNA, the CDR3 is TGCAGTGCCCCGACAGGTGGGAATCAGCCCCAGCATTTT.

This clonotype has just a few counts. The genes are TRBV20-1 and TRBJ2-5; 7 bases fit TRBD2. CDR1 is DFQATT and CDR2 is SNEGSKA in the germline V gene (reference sequence). Trimming cost V 2 bases and J 5 bases; bases outside gene matches: 8. The CDR3 runs to 14 residues. The CDR3 DNA is TGCAGTGCTAGATCGGGGGGTAACCGTGAGACCCAGTACTTC. It yields the protein CSARSGGNRETQYF.

Only a few counts were recorded for this clonotype. The chain couples TRBV7-8 to TRBJ1-1; 10 bases agree with TRBD1. The germline CDR1 and CDR2 sequences are SGHVS and FQNEAQ. Losses at the gene ends were 5 bases for V and 1 base for J; bases not matched to a gene: 10. The CDR3 contains 17 residues. The CDR3 coding sequence is TGTGCCAGCAGCCCCCATAGCGGGACAGGGGCGAACACTGAAGCTTTCTTT. This codes for CASSPHSGTGANTEAFF.

V and J are TRBV25-1 and TRBJ1-6; TRBD1 might be the D (5 bases). The V and J ends lost 1 base and 10 bases respectively, with 11 bases between them. In germline, CDR1 is MGHDK, CDR2 SYGVNS. This CDR3 is 14 amino acids long. The DNA for the CDR3 is TGTGCCAGCAGTGAATTGGGGGTGCGATCACCCCTCCACTTT. The encoded protein is CASSELGVRSPLHF. Supplemented by reference TRBV25-1 and TRBJ1-6, the full variable domain reads EADIYQTPRYLVIGTGKKITLECSQTMGHDKMYWYQQDPGMELHLIHYSYGVNSTEKGDLSSESTVSRIRTEHFPLTLESARPSHTSQYLCASSELGVRSPLHFGNGTRLTVT.

The table lists this clonotype with a count of one. Its ends do not fully match the called genes, so a read error is possible. The chain has TRBV5-1 and TRBJ2-1; maybe TRBD2 (6 bases). There are 15 residues in the CDR3. CDR1 and CDR2 from the germline V gene are SGHRS and YFSETQ. This CDR3 reads CASSLSAGSYNEQSF. CDR3 DNA sequence: TGCGCCAGCAGCTTGTCTGCGGGGAGCTACAATGAGCAGTCCTTC. The complete variable domain, with remaining parts taken from reference TRBV5-1 and TRBJ2-1, reads KAGVTQTPRYLIKTRGQQVTLSCSPISGHRSVSWYQQTPGQGLQFLFEYFSETQRNKGNFPGRFSGRQFSNSRSEMNVSTLELGDSALYLCASSLSAGSYNEQSFGPGTRLTVL.

As to this clonotype: One end of the junction varies from germline; a read error may be responsible. This sequence joins TRBV12-3 or TRBV12-4 and TRBJ2-7; 10 nucleotides align to TRBD1. CDR3 length: 15 residues. CDR3 loop: CASSFPGQGGYGQYF. CDR3 DNA: TGTGCCAGCAGTTTCCCCGGACAGGGGGGCTACGGGCAGTACTTC.

This clonotype was seen only a few times. V and J are TRBV7-2 and TRBJ2-1, with D perhaps TRBD2 (6 bases). The CDR3 sequence is 18 residues long. Germline loops: CDR1 SGHTA, CDR2 FQGNSA. V was clipped by 1 base and J by 8 bases, with 24 bases between them. For the CDR3, the DNA is TGTGCCAGCAGCTTAGTAAAGCACGTAGCGGTGAGTTTCGATGAGCAGTTCTTC. Translating gives CASSLVKHVAVSFDEQFF.

V gene TRBV6-5 combines with J gene TRBJ2-1; D may be TRBD2 (6 bases). The CDR3 runs 16 residues. Germline CDR1 and CDR2: MNHEY and SVGAGI. V was cut by 7 bases and J by 7 bases, with 23 bases left in between. This CDR3 reads CASNPTGGTRGNEQFF. Here the CDR3 DNA reads TGTGCCAGCAACCCTACAGGAGGTACCCGGGGGAATGAGCAGTTCTTC.

The rearrangement uses TRBV20-1 and TRBJ1-5; D is perhaps TRBD1 (6 bases). V shed 2 bases and J shed 1 base, with 18 bases lying between them. The CDR3 sequence is 17 residues long. Germline values: CDR1 DFQATT, CDR2 SNEGSKA (reference sequence). The CDR3 DNA reads TGCAGTGCTAGATACAAACCTACAGGGAAGAGCAATCAGCCCCAGCATTTT. This codes for CSARYKPTGKSNQPQHF.

The CDR3 coding sequence is TGTGCCACCAGTGACAGTGGCGGGAGGGCCGGAGATACGCAGTATTTT. Its protein is CATSDSGGRAGDTQYF. This chain connects TRBV24-1 to TRBJ2-3; 9 bases line up with TRBD2. V was pared by 4 bases and J by 5 bases, with 9 bases of the junction left unmatched. The CDR3 length is 16 residues. The V gene's germline CDR1 is KGHDR and CDR2 SFDVKD.

This clonotype came up many times. The CDR3 here is CSARSSGVTDTQYF. The CDR3 DNA follows: TGCAGTGCTAGATCCAGCGGGGTCACAGATACGCAGTATTTT. The chain links TRBV20-1 to TRBJ2-3; 7 nucleotides match TRBD2. This CDR3 is 14 amino acids long. The germline V gene encodes CDR1 DFQATT and CDR2 SNEGSKA (reference sequence). The trim removed 2 bases at V and 2 bases at J, leaving 4 bases unmatched.

V and J are TRBV29-1 and TRBJ1-2, with 7 bases matching TRBD1. Looked up from germline, CDR1 is SQVTM and CDR2 is ANQGSEA. After removal of 5 bases from V and 11 bases from J, the junction contained 8 bases not matched to a gene. The CDR3 is made up of 11 amino acids. CDR3 in DNA: TGCAGCGTTCAGGGGGAGGGTGGTTACACCTTC. This codes for CSVQGEGGYTF.

The chain links TRBV20-1 to TRBJ2-1, with D maybe TRBD2 (6 bases). The CDR3 is made up of 14 amino acids. Trimming removed 3 bases from V and 4 bases from J, with 13 bases in between. The V gene's germline CDR1 is DFQATT and CDR2 SNEGSKA (reference sequence). The CDR3 protein is CSARTRLGYNEQFF. The DNA for the CDR3 is TGCAGTGCTAGGACCCGACTAGGGTACAATGAGCAGTTCTTC.

V gene TRBV29-1 combines with J gene TRBJ2-3; a possible D gene is TRBD2 (6 bases). The CDR3 is made up of 14 amino acids. Germline CDR1 is SQVTM and CDR2 is ANQGSEA. V lost 6 bases to trimming and J lost 6 bases, with 19 bases between them. In nucleotides, the CDR3 is TGCAGCGTCTCGGCTGGGGGAGGTTGGGATACGCAGTATTTT. Amino acids: CSVSAGGGWDTQYF.

CDR3 sequence reads: CSARDPVGAGGRNEQFF. The DNA of the CDR3 is TGCAGTGCTAGAGATCCGGTTGGAGCGGGAGGGAGGAATGAGCAGTTCTTC. The gene calls are TRBV20-1 and TRBJ2-1; 10 nucleotides match TRBD2. CDR3 length: 17 amino acids. Germline V gene data show CDR1 as DFQATT and CDR2 as SNEGSKA (reference sequence). Trimming removed 0 bases from V and 7 bases from J; junction bases left unmatched: 12.

The chain combines TRBV24-1 with TRBJ2-3, with D possibly called TRBD1 or TRBD2 (6 bases each). The CDR3 consists of 17 residues. Trimming removed 4 bases at V and 3 bases at J, with 19 bases between. Per germline, CDR1 KGHDR and CDR2 SFDVKD. CDR3 in amino acids: CATSELGGRISTDTQYF. The DNA of the CDR3 is TGTGCCACCAGTGAATTAGGGGGGAGGATCTCGACAGATACGCAGTATTTT.

This clonotype was observed a single time. J is TRBJ1-2 and V is TRBV28; 7 bases line up with TRBD1. The length of the CDR3 is 14 residues. Germline CDR1 reads MDHEN; CDR2 reads SYDVKM. Trimming removed 5 bases from V and 8 bases from J; junction bases left unmatched: 11. The CDR3 here is CASSRVGQGVGYTF. For the CDR3, the DNA is TGTGCCAGCAGTAGAGTAGGGCAGGGGGTAGGCTACACCTTC.

J is TRBJ2-1 and V is TRBV15; D not certain. Germline values: CDR1 LNHNV, CDR2 YYDKDF (reference sequence). The CDR3 extends over 13 amino acids. Trimming removed 3 bases at V and 1 base at J, with 4 bases between. CDR3 bases: TGTGCCACCAGCAGCCTTTCCTACAATGAGCAGTTCTTC. Its translation is CATSSLSYNEQFF.

This clonotype was picked up a small number of times. The chain is built from TRBV9 and TRBJ2-1; TRBD2 aligns across 13 bases. Trimming cost V 4 bases and J 0 bases; bases outside gene matches: 7. The CDR3 contains 18 residues. Germline V gene sequence: CDR1 SGDLS, CDR2 YYNGEE. The CDR3 reads CASSRTSGGASSYNEQFF. CDR3 nucleotide sequence: TGTGCCAGCAGCCGTACTAGCGGGGGGGCGAGCTCCTACAATGAGCAGTTCTTC.

This clonotype occurred a few times. The J gene is TRBJ2-7, the V gene TRBV11-2; 11 bases map to TRBD2. V was pared by 6 bases and J by 7 bases, with 11 bases of the junction left unmatched. The CDR3 totals 15 residues. Germline assignment: CDR1 SGHAT and CDR2 FQNNGV. The DNA of the CDR3 is TGTGCCAGCAGGCTAGCGGGGGGTGCCTACAATGAGCAGTACTTC. Protein sequence: CASRLAGGAYNEQYF.

V and J are TRBV20-1 and TRBJ2-1, with 13 bases fitting TRBD2. Per the germline V gene, CDR1 is DFQATT and CDR2 is SNEGSKA (reference sequence). J gave up 0 bases and V 3 bases, and 14 bases lay outside the gene matches. The CDR3 covers 20 residues. CDR3 nucleotides: TGCAGTGCTAGGCCCAGGGGGCGATGGACTAGCGGGAGCTCCTACAATGAGCAGTTCTTC. Encoded protein: CSARPRGRWTSGSSYNEQFF.